This T cell receptor (beta chain) derives from a study of cytomegalovirus exposure and HLA in healthy donors. Study outcomes and limitations: Per published accounts, TCR beta sequences correctly predicted the HLA-A and HLA-B alleles of most subjects. TCR beta sequences numbering fewer than 20,000 were associated with HLA alleles at 0.05 false discovery rate in a later analysis.

This clone was observed a handful of times. What it recognizes is unknown. Everyone who donated was a healthy bone marrow donor. This PCR relied on a set of 60 Vbeta primers and 13 Jbeta primers. Libraries were prepared by immunoSEQ multiplex PCR; TCRdb keeps only in-frame clonotypes and omits some of them. The sample has 150,000 to 200,000 clones, 77% seen once. Germline V lookup: CDR1 SGHDT, CDR2 YYEEEE. Trimming shortened V by 1 base and J by 0 bases, and 16 bases separated the two germline ends. This CDR3 contains 17 residues. The chain joins TRBV5-6 to TRBJ1-1; no clear D gene. The sequence derives from a man aged 18 to 30 in good health and CMV-seronegative. The material sequenced was PBMCs. The CDR3 region has the DNA TGTGCCAGCAGCTTGATCTGGAGGAAGGAGATGAACACTGAAGCTTTCTTT. It translates to CASSLIWRKEMNTEAFF.